What follows is one T cell receptor (beta chain) and its context. A read error may produce the germline difference seen at one junction end. CDR3 length equals 14 residues. CDR1 and CDR2 (germline): SQVTM, ANQGSEA. TCRdb reanalysed the reads using MiXCR and keeps one entry per CDR3 protein. Altogether roughly 250,000 distinct CDR3 sequences are present, roughly 26% being singletons, with the ten largest covering around 6.8%. These data originate in a study of kidney transplant recipient with SARS-CoV-2 infection. The clonotype comes from a male patient aged 25 to 39 who had COVID-19 and was a kidney transplant recipient. Some T cells may be supplied by the graft donor. Source: a blood sample, taken at baseline and around day 120 from a kidney transplant recipient. The chain employs TRBV29-1 and TRBJ2-4, with TRBD2 matching 8 bases. CDR3 amino acids: CSVCVSGTNNELFF. The CDR3 DNA is TGCAGCGTTTGTGTTAGCGGGACAAACAATGAGCTGTTCTTC.